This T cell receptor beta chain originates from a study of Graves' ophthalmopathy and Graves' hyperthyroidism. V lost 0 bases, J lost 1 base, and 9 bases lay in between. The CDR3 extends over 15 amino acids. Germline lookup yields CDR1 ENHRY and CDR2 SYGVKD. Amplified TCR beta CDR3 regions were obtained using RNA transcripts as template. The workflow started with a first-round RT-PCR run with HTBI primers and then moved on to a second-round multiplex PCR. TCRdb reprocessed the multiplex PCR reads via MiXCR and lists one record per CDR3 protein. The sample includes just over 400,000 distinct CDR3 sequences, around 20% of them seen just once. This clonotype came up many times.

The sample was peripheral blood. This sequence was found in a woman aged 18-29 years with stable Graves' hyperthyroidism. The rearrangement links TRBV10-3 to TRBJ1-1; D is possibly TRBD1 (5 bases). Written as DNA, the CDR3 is TGTGCCATCAGTGAGTCGGGACGGGGGAACACTGAAGCTTTCTTT. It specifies CAISESGRGNTEAFF.